Following are 21 T cell receptor beta chains from one sample sequenced in a study of blood T cell repertoires in COVID-19. Sequencing used immunoSEQ multiplex PCR; TCRdb keeps in-frame clones, though not all of them. The sample yields about 82,000 clones, around 89% seen once. The specimen was PBMCs or T cells enriched from blood (not recorded which). Receptors originate from a woman between 45 and 60 years old with acute COVID-19.

The rearrangement joins TRBV5-3 to TRBJ1-3, with D hard to call. TRBV5-3 is designated an ORF whose function remains uncertain. The V end lost 3 bases, the J end lost 0 bases, and 4 bases lay between the germline ends. CDR3 size: 13 residues. CDR3 DNA: TGTGCCAGAAGCTCCTTCTCTGGAAACACCATATATTTT. It translates to CARSSFSGNTIYF.

The table lists this clone with a count of one. This chain uses TRBV19 with TRBJ1-5, with D possibly TRBD1 on 5 matching bases. Deletions cut 3 bases from V and 6 bases from J, with 18 bases between. Germline values: CDR1 LNHDA, CDR2 SQIVND (reference sequence). CDR3 length equals 16 residues. This CDR3 reads CASSILAAGGSQPQHF. In nucleotides, the CDR3 is TGTGCCAGTAGTATCTTGGCTGCTGGGGGGTCTCAGCCCCAGCATTTT.

V is TRBV7-8 and J is TRBJ2-7, with D possibly matching TRBD2 (6 bases). Germline CDR1 reads SGHVS; CDR2 reads FQNEAQ. This CDR3 is built from 16 residues. Deletions cut 4 bases from V and 1 base from J, with 17 bases between. CDR3 sequence: CASSSGSGSLSYEQYF. For the CDR3, the DNA is TGTGCCAGCAGCTCTGGGAGCGGGTCCCTTTCCTACGAGCAGTACTTC. Full variable domain (remainder filled in from reference TRBV7-8 and TRBJ2-7): GAGVSQSPRYKVAKRGQDVALRCDPISGHVSLFWYQQALGQGPEFLTYFQNEAQLDKSGLPSDRFFAERPEGSVSTLKIQRTQQEDSAVYLCASSSGSGSLSYEQYFGPGTRLTVT.

The chain combines TRBV4-3 with TRBJ1-5; D not resolved. Germline CDR1 is LGHNA and CDR2 is YSLEER. Trimming removed 0 bases from V and 6 bases from J, with 12 bases in between. CDR3 size: 15 residues. CDR3: CASSQDYGSGQPQHF. In nucleotides, the CDR3 is TGCGCCAGCAGCCAAGATTATGGGTCGGGTCAGCCCCAGCATTTT.

This chain joins TRBV3-1 (or the pseudogene TRBV3-2) and TRBJ1-6; a possible D gene is TRBD1 (6 bases). The CDR3 is 16 amino acids. Germline CDR1 LGHDT, CDR2 YNNKEL (reference sequence). The V and J ends lost 5 bases and 5 bases respectively, with 16 bases between them. CDR3 sequence reads: CASSARGRLDNSPLHF. DNA for the CDR3: TGTGCCAGCAGCGCCAGGGGTCGGCTCGATAATTCACCCCTCCACTTT.

The chain links TRBV3-1 (or the pseudogene TRBV3-2) to TRBJ1-1, with D maybe TRBD1 (6 bases). V lost 3 bases, J lost 1 base, and 9 bases lay in between. Germline values: CDR1 LGHDT, CDR2 YNNKEL (reference sequence). There are 14 residues in the CDR3. In nucleotides, the CDR3 is TGTGCCAGCAGCCAGGGGACAAGGAACACTGAAGCTTTCTTT. Residues: CASSQGTRNTEAFF.

The chain combines TRBV4-1 with TRBJ2-7, with 8 positions matching TRBD2. The germline gives CDR1 MGHRA, CDR2 YSYEKL. V lost 2 bases, J lost 2 bases, and 5 bases stayed unmatched. CDR3 length equals 15 residues. CDR3 amino acids: CASSQLTSGTYEQYF. The CDR3 coding sequence is TGCGCCAGCAGCCAACTTACTAGCGGTACCTACGAGCAGTACTTC.

V is TRBV7-9 and J is TRBJ1-2; tentative D call: TRBD1 (5 bases). The V and J ends lost 0 bases and 6 bases respectively, with 5 bases between them. The CDR3 is 12 amino acids. The germline CDR1 and CDR2 sequences are SEHNR and FQNEAQ (reference sequence). CDR3 nucleotide sequence: TGTGCCAGCAGCTTAGCAGGGGATGGCTACACCTTC. Translation: CASSLAGDGYTF. Together with reference TRBV7-9 and TRBJ1-2, the CDR3 gives the full variable domain: DTGVSQNPRHKITKRGQNVTFRCDPISEHNRLYWYRQTLGQGPEFLTYFQNEAQLEKSRLLSDRFSAERPKGSFSTLEIQRTEQGDSAMYLCASSLAGDGYTFGSGTRLTVV.

The chain links TRBV6-4 to TRBJ1-6; D gene unclear. Germline V gene data show CDR1 as MRHNA and CDR2 as SNTAGT. The CDR3 length is 13 residues. V shed 2 bases and J shed 8 bases, with 7 bases lying between them. The CDR3 DNA reads TGTGCCAGCAGTGACGAGGTGGATTCACCCCTCCACTTT. Translated, it gives CASSDEVDSPLHF.

The rearrangement joins TRBV19 to TRBJ2-7; 9 positions agree with TRBD2. Germline lookup yields CDR1 LNHDA and CDR2 SQIVND (reference sequence). CDR3 length equals 15 residues. Unmatched junction bases numbered 5, after V lost 5 bases and J lost 0 bases. CDR3 residues: CASSPGLANSYEQYF. In DNA form, the CDR3 reads TGTGCCAGTAGTCCAGGACTAGCGAACTCCTACGAGCAGTACTTC. The entire variable domain, with the rest obtained from reference TRBV19 and TRBJ2-7, is as follows: DGGITQSPKYLFRKEGQNVTLSCEQNLNHDAMYWYRQDPGQGLRLIYYSQIVNDFQKGDIAEGYSVSREKKESFPLTVTSAQKNPTAFYLCASSPGLANSYEQYFGPGTRLTVT.

This clone appeared once. The rearrangement joins TRBV27 to TRBJ1-5; 9 bases fit TRBD1. Germline V lookup: CDR1 MNHEY, CDR2 SMNVEV (reference sequence). V shed 5 bases, J shed 4 bases, and the junction held 6 bases outside the gene matches. The CDR3 totals 15 residues. CDR3 protein: CASSPGDRVNQPQHF. CDR3 DNA: TGTGCCAGCAGTCCGGGGGACAGGGTAAATCAGCCCCAGCATTTT.

This clone was recorded a few times. The chain couples TRBV5-8 to TRBJ1-2, with D uncertain. Trimming removed 5 bases from V and 9 bases from J, with 20 bases in between. This CDR3 spans 14 amino acids. From germline, CDR1 is SGHTS and CDR2 YDEGEE. CDR3 in amino acids: CASRTGSANDRYTF. The DNA for the CDR3 is TGTGCCAGCAGAACGGGTTCCGCGAATGATCGCTACACCTTC.

The chain combines TRBV11-2 with TRBJ1-1; TRBD1 is a possible D gene (5 bases). The CDR3 consists of 14 residues. Germline loops: CDR1 SGHAT, CDR2 FQNNGV. Between the trimmed V and J ends, which lost 1 base and 1 base, there was a span of 7 bases. The CDR3 loop is CASSLVGGNTEAFF. The CDR3 DNA reads TGTGCCAGCAGCTTAGTGGGGGGGAACACTGAAGCTTTCTTT.

V usage is TRBV13 and J usage is TRBJ2-7; 7 bases are shared with TRBD1. CDR3 size: 15 residues. Germline assignment: CDR1 PRHDT and CDR2 FYEKMQ (reference sequence). V gave up 5 bases and J gave up 3 bases; unmatched junction bases: 10. This CDR3 reads CASSKRDSKNYEQYF. As DNA, the CDR3 is TGTGCCAGCAGCAAACGGGACAGTAAAAACTACGAGCAGTACTTC.

CDR3 in DNA: TGTGCCACCAGCCCTCGGACTAGCGGGATGACTGGGGCCAACGTCCTGACTTTC. As protein: CATSPRTSGMTGANVLTF. The V gene is TRBV15, the J gene TRBJ2-6, with 12 bases matching TRBD2. Germline CDR1 reads LNHNV; CDR2 reads YYDKDF (reference sequence). Trimming took 5 bases from V and 2 from J; bases not matched to a gene: 7. The CDR3 totals 18 residues.

The chain employs TRBV3-1 (or the pseudogene TRBV3-2) and TRBJ1-1; no firm D call. Germline V gives CDR1 LGHDT, CDR2 YNNKEL (reference sequence). The V and J ends lost 5 bases and 1 base respectively, with 8 bases between them. This CDR3 contains 13 residues. The CDR3 protein is CASSSRTNTEAFF. The CDR3 region has the DNA TGTGCCAGCAGCTCGAGAACGAACACTGAAGCTTTCTTT.

The V gene is TRBV11-2, the J gene TRBJ1-1; 9 bases are a match to TRBD1. The CDR3 has 14 amino acids. Trimming cost V 8 bases and J 4 bases; bases outside gene matches: 8. CDR1 SGHAT and CDR2 FQNNGV come from the germline V gene. The CDR3 nucleotides are TGTGCCAGCTCATATCGACAGGGGGGCACTGAAGCTTTCTTT. Its translation: CASSYRQGGTEAFF.

The CDR3 DNA reads as TGTGCCAGCAGCTGGGGACTAGAATCCTACAATGAGCAGTTCTTC. Translation gives CASSWGLESYNEQFF. This chain joins TRBV5-5 and TRBJ2-1, with 8 bases aligning to TRBD2. J gave up 1 base and V 3 bases, and 3 bases lay outside the gene matches. This CDR3 has 15 amino acids. Germline values: CDR1 SGHKS, CDR2 YYEKEE (reference sequence). Drawing the rest from reference TRBV5-5 and TRBJ2-1, the complete variable domain is DAGVTQSPTHLIKTRGQQVTLRCSPISGHKSVSWYQQVLGQGPQFIFQYYEKEERGRGNFPDRFSARQFPNYSSELNVNALLLGDSALYLCASSWGLESYNEQFFGPGTRLTVL.

Points on this clone: One end of the junction varies from germline; a read error may be responsible. The chain is built from TRBV27 and TRBJ2-1; 8 bases are shared with TRBD2. The CDR3 runs to 15 residues. Germline V CDR1 and CDR2: MNHEY, SMNVEV (reference sequence). This CDR3 reads CASSSLAAGYNEQFF. The CDR3 DNA sequence: TGTGCCAGCAGTTCACTAGCGGCCGGCTACAATGAACAGTTCTTC.

The CDR3 region is CSANEAEQGGVQPQHF. The CDR3 region has the DNA TGCAGTGCTAATGAAGCGGAACAGGGGGGAGTTCAGCCCCAGCATTTT. The chain employs TRBV20-1 and TRBJ1-5; TRBD1 matches 8 bases. Germline CDR1 is DFQATT and CDR2 is SNEGSKA (reference sequence). The CDR3 is made up of 16 amino acids. With 4 bases clipped from V and 6 bases from J, the junction kept 14 bases outside the gene matches.

This clone appeared once. The chain has TRBV5-1 and TRBJ2-3, with D perhaps matching TRBD2 (5 bases). V gave up 0 bases and J gave up 4 bases, with 9 bases separating them. This CDR3 spans 14 amino acids. Germline CDR1 reads SGHRS; CDR2 reads YFSETQ. CDR3 nucleotides: TGCGCCAGCAGCTTGGGAGGGAGTGCAGATACGCAGTATTTT. Its translation is CASSLGGSADTQYF.